The 3 T cell receptor beta chains reported below all come from one sample, sequenced in a study of T-cell memory formation after mild COVID-19. TCRdb fed the 5' RACE reads into MiXCR, producing one record per CDR3 protein. The data contain about 560,000 distinct CDR3 sequences, about 20% of them singletons. The sample consisted of PBMCs or a T cell subset sorted from them (not recorded which). Every receptor here comes from an adult woman who had mild COVID-19 (a few samples of this study predate the infection). Cell type and time point are not known.

The chain couples TRBV12-3 or TRBV12-4 to TRBJ2-2; D is perhaps TRBD2 (6 bases). This CDR3 has 15 residues. Trimming took 5 bases from V and 4 from J, leaving 14 bases between them. The CDR3 sequence is CASSPPGLATGELFF. As DNA, the CDR3 is TGTGCCAGCAGTCCCCCGGGACTCGCCACCGGGGAGCTGTTTTTT.

This sequence joins TRBV7-8 and TRBJ2-5; no definite D call. V shed 5 bases and J shed 4 bases, with 20 bases lying between them. This CDR3 region has 16 residues. Looked up from germline, CDR1 is SGHVS and CDR2 is FQNEAQ. Here the CDR3 DNA reads TGTGCCAGCAGCCCGATTCCGGCCCAGCAGTTAGAGACCCAGTACTTC. Translation: CASSPIPAQQLETQYF.

The chain combines TRBV5-6 with TRBJ2-7; the D call may be TRBD1 or TRBD2 (6 bases each). There are 14 residues in the CDR3. Per the germline V gene, CDR1 is SGHDT and CDR2 is YYEEEE. Trimming pared 3 bases from V and 0 bases from J, leaving 10 bases between. CDR3: CASSWGDISYEQYF. The CDR3 region has the DNA TGTGCCAGCAGCTGGGGGGACATCTCCTACGAGCAGTACTTC.